This T cell receptor (beta chain) was observed in a study of molecular identifiers for immune sequencing clone quantification. In the study overall: Replicate RNA from around 20,000 or 100,000 naive CD8 T cells formed five aliquots; four were sequenced.

The germline V and J ends were trimmed by 4 bases and 2 bases, with 12 bases remaining between them. The CDR3 covers 13 residues. Germline CDR1 reads SQVTM; CDR2 reads ANQGSEA. Using a CD8+CD4-CCR7+CD45RA+ phenotype, naive CD8 T cells were sorted. Previously reported methods and listed TCR primers produced the bulk TCR libraries. A single record per CDR3 protein comes from TCRdb applying MiXCR to the PCR reads. Of 550,000 to 750,000 distinct CDR3 sequences in the sample, about 20% were seen once. This clonotype was seen at least ten times. The sample consisted of naive CD8+ T cells from blood, with Jurkat cell RNA spiked in. Subset indicated: FACS-sorted CD8+CD4-CCR7+CD45RA+ naive T cells. This clonotype was obtained from a human donor in good health. Some libraries in this study had Jurkat cell RNA spiked in. This rearrangement joins TRBV29-1 to TRBJ2-7; D is possibly TRBD1 (6 bases). The CDR3 coding sequence is TGCAGCGTTGGACCCACAGGGACCTACGAGCAGTACTTC. It is translated as CSVGPTGTYEQYF.